This section outlines one TCR beta chain sequence together with its context. Its specific antigen is unknown. Per-nucleotide qualities are absent, and no much larger clonotype sits a single base away. The data were taken from a study of OX40 agonist ivuxolimab in advanced cancers. About the investigation overall: Ivuxolimab was an agonistic, fully human IgG2 monoclonal antibody directed against OX40 (CD134), a costimulatory receptor. Intravenous ivuxolimab was administered to patients every 2 weeks at six dose levels: 0.01, 0.1, 0.3, 1.5, 3 and 10 mg/kg. Of the 52 patients in dose escalation, around 20 had hepatocellular carcinoma, approximately 15 had melanoma, 9 had renal cell carcinoma and 9 had head and neck cancer. A male proportion of roughly 85% and a mean age of around 60 years, ranging from 23 to 79, were recorded for the dose-escalation cohort. Patients were allowed to have had prior anti-PD-1, anti-PD-L1 or anti-CTLA-4 therapy, and more than 35% of the dose-escalation patients had been treated with checkpoint inhibitors. Partial responses occurred in three dose-escalation patients, of whom one had hepatocellular carcinoma and two had cutaneous melanoma. Peripheral TCRbeta sequencing aimed to test whether ivuxolimab altered TCR sequence diversity and caused clonal T-cell expansion. The paper describes the monotherapy dose-escalation part (N = 52 patients) of the phase I trial of ivuxolimab.

To sequence the TCRbeta CDR3 region, genomic DNA was isolated from the sorted cells. The immunoSEQ Assay was used to sequence the TCRbeta CDR3 regions. In TCRdb, the immuneACCESS table is reduced to in-frame sequences with V and J assigned. These tables do not hold every clone; where another copy was compared, an unresolved V gene accounts for under half, and the others remain unexplained. Here the sample has some 40,000 clones; roughly 92% occur a single time. Clones ranked in the top ten supply approximately 14% of the sample. Patients with a history of autoimmune disease or receiving systemic immunosuppression were excluded from the trial. Peripheral blood for TCR sequencing was drawn from every dose cohort at baseline, at cycle 4 day 1 and at cycle 7 day 1. The samples were drawn from a first-in-human, open-label, multicenter phase I dose-escalation trial of ivuxolimab. Adults with locally advanced or metastatic head and neck squamous cell, hepatocellular, melanoma or renal cell carcinoma were enrolled in the trial. Before TCR sequencing, CD4+ and CD8+ T cells were separately sorted from peripheral blood.

What the authors observed across the whole study: At doses from 0.1 to 3.0 mg/kg, clonal expansion was seen in both CD4+ and CD8+ blood T cells between baseline and week 6. After ivuxolimab, more expanded clones were found on average in CD8+ T cells than in CD4+ T cells. Partial responders in the 0.1-3.0 mg/kg groups had among the lowest normalized peripheral clonal expansion, especially among CD8+ T cells. The antigen specificity of the clonally expanded peripheral T cells was not determined. Low levels of normalized T-cell clonal expansion were also shown by some nonresponding patients.

Sequencing used CD4+ or CD8+ T cells sorted from blood, obtained in a trial of the OX40 agonist ivuxolimab. This receptor was taken from an adult with an advanced solid tumor such as melanoma, head and neck, liver or kidney cancer.

The DNA reads TGTGCCAGCAGTGACTCAGGGGTCGGACCTGAAGCTTTCTTT. It translates to CASSDSGVGPEAFF. The sequence links TRBV6-1 to TRBJ1-1; tentative D gene TRBD1, with 6 bases matching. According to the germline V gene, CDR1 reads MNHNS and CDR2 reads SASEGT. Reading from cysteine to phenylalanine, the CDR3 counts 14 amino acids. Here the CDR3 DNA is all that survives: 42 bases in frame from base 1. Trimming costs V 3 bases and J 6 bases, and their ends lie 14 bases apart.